This paragraph covers one T cell receptor beta chain sequence. This clonotype has a count of ten or more. Its antigen target is currently unknown. Base-call qualities are not available, and no considerably larger clone is one nucleotide away. TCRdb lists the instrument as Illumina HiSeq 2000. TCR beta chain libraries were generated through multiplex PCR amplification. The amplified TCR beta chain products were analyzed by high-throughput sequencing. The public reads were reprocessed in TCRdb via fastp at Q25 and MiXCR, keeping in-frame beta chains. Rows with a matching CDR3 protein are joined into one entry that keeps the most common DNA and genes. For this sample there are a few hundred thousand distinct CDR3 sequences; less than 40% appear just once. Of the sample, 3% to 4.5% is held by the ten largest clones. The entry originates in a study of breast tumors, draining lymph nodes, adjacent tissues (dated by TCRdb to 2015 to 2016). Regarding the complete study: TCR beta repertoires were compared across tumor, adjacent nontumor tissue and axillary lymph nodes obtained from breast cancer patients. The study aimed to assess the relationships and possible T-cell exchange between tumor, surrounding tissue and draining lymph node repertoires in human breast cancer.

Lymph node samples were obtained from the axillary draining lymph nodes of breast cancer patients. The CDR3 numbers 15 residues from cysteine through phenylalanine. Only the CDR3 part of the read is kept: 45 bases, read in frame from the first base. CDR1 and CDR2 are drawn from the germline V gene: SGHRS, YFSETQ. V is cut back by 0 bases and J by 6 bases, with 7 bases in the junction unmatched. Findings and caveats that apply to the study as a whole: T-cell repertoire diversity in tumors was found to be lower than in lymph nodes but higher than in nontumor tissue, and preferential V and J gene usage was observed. Tumor and nontumor tissue repertoires were found to be significantly more similar in luminal-like than in basal-like breast cancer. The study presented the conclusion that tumor T cells originate in lymph nodes as consistent with a hypothesis, not as something directly demonstrated. The data were considered consistent with the idea that most tumor T cells come from the lymph node and then expand in tumor tissue.

The specimen was axillary lymph node tissue. The chain is made from TRBV5-1 and TRBJ2-3; 7 central nucleotides agree with TRBD1. This receptor was taken from a female donor with breast cancer. Some clones in this sample may be carry-over from other donors' samples. The nucleotide sequence is TGCGCCAGCAGCTTGGGGGGACAGAGTCACGATACGCAGTATTTT. Its protein is CASSLGGQSHDTQYF.